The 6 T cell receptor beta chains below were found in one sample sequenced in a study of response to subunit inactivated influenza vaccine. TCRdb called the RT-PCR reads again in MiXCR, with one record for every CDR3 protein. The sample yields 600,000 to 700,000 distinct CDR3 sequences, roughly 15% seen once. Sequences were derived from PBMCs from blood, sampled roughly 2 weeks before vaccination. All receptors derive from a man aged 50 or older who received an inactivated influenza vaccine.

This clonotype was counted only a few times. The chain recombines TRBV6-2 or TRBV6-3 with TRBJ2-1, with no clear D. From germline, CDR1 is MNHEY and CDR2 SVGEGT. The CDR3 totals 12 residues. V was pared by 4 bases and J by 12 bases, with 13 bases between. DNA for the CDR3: TGTGCCAGCAGTTGGCCCCAAGGTGCGCAGTTCTTC. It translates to CASSWPQGAQFF.

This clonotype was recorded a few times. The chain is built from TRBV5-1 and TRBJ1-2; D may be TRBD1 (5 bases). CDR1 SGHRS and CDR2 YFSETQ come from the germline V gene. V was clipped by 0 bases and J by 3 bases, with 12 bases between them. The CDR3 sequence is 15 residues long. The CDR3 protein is CASSLAVGRDYGYTF. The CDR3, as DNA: TGCGCCAGCAGCTTGGCGGTGGGCAGGGACTATGGCTACACCTTC.

CDR3 bases: TGTGCCAGCAGTCACACTAGCGGACCTAACACCGGGGAGCTGTTTTTT. Translating gives CASSHTSGPNTGELFF. The chain uses TRBV6-5 and TRBJ2-2; 8 positions agree with TRBD2. The CDR3 length is 16 residues. With 5 bases clipped from V and 2 bases from J, the junction kept 7 bases outside the gene matches. CDR1 MNHEY and CDR2 SVGAGI come from the germline V gene.

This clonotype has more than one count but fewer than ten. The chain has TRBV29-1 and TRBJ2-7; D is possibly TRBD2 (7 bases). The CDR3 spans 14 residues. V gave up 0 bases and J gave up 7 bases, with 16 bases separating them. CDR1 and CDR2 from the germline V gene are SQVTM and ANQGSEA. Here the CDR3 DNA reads TGCAGCGTTGAAGATCAAGGGGGGGGATGGGAGCAGTACTTC. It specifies CSVEDQGGGWEQYF.

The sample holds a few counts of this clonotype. As DNA, the CDR3 is TGTGCCAGCAGGCCGCTTGGAGCTGGAAACACCATATATTTT. It is translated as CASRPLGAGNTIYF. V is TRBV6-1 and J is TRBJ1-3, with D uncertain. Germline CDR1 MNHNS, CDR2 SASEGT. This CDR3 comprises 14 residues. The V end was cut by 6 bases, the J end by 2 bases, with 11 bases between.

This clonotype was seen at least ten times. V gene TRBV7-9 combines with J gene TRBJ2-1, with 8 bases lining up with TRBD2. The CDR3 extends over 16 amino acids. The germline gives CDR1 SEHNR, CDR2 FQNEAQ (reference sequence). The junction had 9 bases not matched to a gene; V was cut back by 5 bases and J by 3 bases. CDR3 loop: CASSPPGSGSYNEQFF. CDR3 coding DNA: TGTGCCAGCAGCCCCCCTGGCAGCGGGAGCTACAATGAGCAGTTCTTC. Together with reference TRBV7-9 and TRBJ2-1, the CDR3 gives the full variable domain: DTGVSQNPRHKITKRGQNVTFRCDPISEHNRLYWYRQTLGQGPEFLTYFQNEAQLEKSRLLSDRFSAERPKGSFSTLEIQRTEQGDSAMYLCASSPPGSGSYNEQFFGPGTRLTVL.